This is a list of T cell receptor beta chains from one sample in a study of OX40 agonist ivuxolimab in advanced cancers. TCRdb keeps only in-frame clones here, not all; method: immunoSEQ multiplex PCR. The data show around 26,000 clones, around 86% seen once. The sample in question was CD4+ or CD8+ T cells sorted from blood, obtained in a trial of the OX40 agonist ivuxolimab. The receptors were gathered from an adult with an advanced solid tumor such as melanoma, head and neck, liver or kidney cancer. CDR3s leave out the opening cysteine and the closing phenylalanine or tryptophan.

j_gene | v_gene | CDR3aa
TRBJ1-2 | TRBV5-6 | ASSSLGEGYT
TRBJ1-5 | TRBV27 | ASSPNQGGDQPQH
TRBJ2-3 | TRBV25-1 | ASSEWWGDTQY
TRBJ2-5 | TRBV27 | ASGRNQETQY
TRBJ2-7 | TRBV19 | ASSISSTADYEQY
TRBJ2-7 | TRBV28 | ASSSYRSSYEQY
TRBJ1-3 | TRBV27 | ASYQGFGNTIY
TRBJ1-2 | TRBV6-5 | ASSEANYGYT
TRBJ2-3 | TRBV29-1 | SADRESTDTQY
TRBJ2-2 | TRBV9 | ASSHSTSGSTGELF
TRBJ2-7 | TRBV28 | ASRFSVGGYEQY
TRBJ1-2 | TRBV7-8 | ASSSSQTGANTYGYT
TRBJ1-2 | TRBV4-2 | ASSQEVTGSYGYT
TRBJ2-5 | TRBV7-2 | ASSLGGLQETQY
TRBJ2-1 | TRBV7-3 | ASSPPHSGDYYNEQF
TRBJ2-1 | TRBV2 | ASSEGGAVNEQF
TRBJ1-5 | TRBV28 | VIQGLGNQPQH
TRBJ2-1 | TRBV11-2 | ASSLGSGVYNEQF
TRBJ2-2 | TRBV30 | AWSWGQDANTGELF
TRBJ2-1 | TRBV9 | ASSVEGGNSYNEQF
TRBJ2-7 | TRBV30 | AWSVLRGDEQY
TRBJ1-2 | TRBV9 | ASSTRELVLASVGYT
TRBJ1-1 | TRBV29-1 | SVVPSGVVTEAF
TRBJ2-7 | TRBV19 | ATKWSGQRGYEQY
TRBJ2-3 | TRBV5-4 | ASSPGTSGTTDTQY
TRBJ2-7 | TRBV5-6 | ASSLGPGQPYEQY
TRBJ2-1 | TRBV21-1 | ASSPTVRF
TRBJ1-2 | TRBV19 | ASSIDLASFYGYT
TRBJ2-5 | TRBV19 | ASTGQGVQETQY
TRBJ1-6 | TRBV11-2 | ASSSPGGYSPLH
TRBJ2-2 | TRBV19 | ASSIVGGVYTGELF
TRBJ2-1 | TRBV4-2 | ASSQDVREGSYNEQF
TRBJ2-7 | TRBV27 | ASSFGQGSYEQY
TRBJ1-2 | TRBV9 | ASSPPTGHRYGYT
TRBJ1-1 | TRBV13 | ASSPWGTAEAF
TRBJ2-3 | TRBV7-9 | ASSPAVSTDTQY
TRBJ1-5 | TRBV7-9 | ASSPTGGQPQH
TRBJ2-1 | TRBV11-2 | ASSPRTGNYNEQF
TRBJ1-2 | TRBV6-5 | ASSITGDQFYGYT
TRBJ1-1 | TRBV7-8 | ASSLYGNTEAF